The 29 T cell receptor beta chains in this list originate from one sample, sequenced in a study of OX40 agonist ivuxolimab in advanced cancers. Sequencing used immunoSEQ multiplex PCR; TCRdb keeps in-frame clones, though not all of them. The profile shows some 50,000 clones, about 91% of them singletons. The sample here was CD4+ or CD8+ T cells sorted from blood, taken in a trial of the OX40 agonist ivuxolimab. Receptors originate from an adult with an advanced solid tumor such as melanoma, head and neck, liver or kidney cancer.

The chain combines TRBV11-1 with TRBJ2-6; no reliable D call. Trimming stripped 1 base from V and 2 bases from J, with 12 bases between. This CDR3 is 17 amino acids long. Germline loops: CDR1 SGHAT, CDR2 FQDESV (reference sequence). For the CDR3, the DNA is TGTGCCAGCAGCTTAGGGCCCTACCTCCCTGGGGCCAACGTCCTGACTTTC. It translates to CASSLGPYLPGANVLTF.

The chain employs TRBV9 and TRBJ2-7; tentatively, D is TRBD1 (5 bases). The V and J ends lost 0 bases and 5 bases respectively, with 15 bases between them. Looked up from germline, CDR1 is SGDLS and CDR2 is YYNGEE. This CDR3 region has 15 residues. The CDR3 sequence is CASSVGGRVDNEQYF. The CDR3 nucleotides read TGTGCCAGCAGCGTAGGAGGCAGGGTTGACAACGAGCAGTACTTC.

This clone was recorded once. Different DNA sequences within this sample yield the same CDR3. This sequence joins TRBV27 and TRBJ2-1; D is possibly TRBD2 (5 bases). Trimming took off 0 bases at V and 7 bases at J, with 10 bases between the two ends. The CDR3 is 14 residues long. In germline, CDR1 is MNHEY, CDR2 SMNVEV (reference sequence). The CDR3 sequence is CASSLSASSNEQFF. The CDR3 DNA is TGTGCCAGCAGTTTATCGGCTAGCAGTAATGAGCAGTTCTTC.

This clone was seen only once. The V and J genes are TRBV7-9 and TRBJ2-2; 12 positions match TRBD1. The V gene end was trimmed by 5 bases and the J gene end by 6 bases; junction bases not matched to a gene: 13. This CDR3 comprises 18 residues. The germline CDR1 and CDR2 sequences are SEHNR and FQNEAQ (reference sequence). The CDR3 loop reads CASSRDRGRNWVPGELFF. The CDR3 DNA sequence: TGTGCCAGCAGCAGGGACAGGGGGCGTAATTGGGTCCCCGGGGAGCTGTTTTTT.

The chain uses TRBV19 and TRBJ1-1; D is perhaps TRBD1 (5 bases). Trimming took off 4 bases at V and 3 bases at J, with 15 bases between the two ends. CDR3 length: 15 amino acids. The germline gives CDR1 LNHDA, CDR2 SQIVND (reference sequence). DNA for the CDR3: TGTGCCAGTAGTACCCTTCTTGACAGTTACACTGAAGCTTTCTTT. It specifies CASSTLLDSYTEAFF.

The CDR3 loop is CASSPAATGELFF. CDR3 bases: TGTGCCAGCAGCCCTGCGGCCACCGGGGAGCTGTTTTTT. The chain combines TRBV7-6 with TRBJ2-2; D not resolved. This CDR3 has 13 amino acids. V shed 5 bases and J shed 4 bases, with 8 bases lying between them. CDR1 SGHVS and CDR2 FNYEAQ come from the germline V gene.

This clone was counted only a few times. The genes are TRBV27 and TRBJ1-2; TRBD1 might be the D (6 bases). Germline V gene data show CDR1 as MNHEY and CDR2 as SMNVEV (reference sequence). The CDR3 contains 14 residues. Trimming took off 3 bases at V and 2 bases at J, with 10 bases between the two ends. CDR3 in amino acids: CASSFRGGNYGYTF. CDR3 DNA: TGTGCCAGCAGTTTTAGGGGGGGAAACTATGGCTACACCTTC.

J is TRBJ2-7 and V is TRBV11-2, with D perhaps matching TRBD2 (6 bases). CDR1 is SGHAT and CDR2 is FQNNGV in the germline V gene. V gave up 5 bases and J gave up 6 bases, with 14 bases separating them. This CDR3 has 13 amino acids. The CDR3: CASSKGLWVEQYV. In DNA, the CDR3 is TGTGCCAGCAGCAAGGGACTGTGGGTCGAGCAGTACGTC.

This clone showed up just once. The V and J genes are TRBV14 and TRBJ2-7; perhaps TRBD1 as D (6 bases). The CDR3 sequence is 14 residues long. The V end was cut by 1 base, the J end by 2 bases, with 9 bases between. Looked up from germline, CDR1 is SGHDN and CDR2 is FVKESK. CDR3 residues: CASSQGRGTYEQYF. For the CDR3, the DNA is TGTGCCAGCAGCCAAGGCAGGGGCACCTACGAGCAGTACTTC. The whole variable domain, filled in from reference TRBV14 and TRBJ2-7, reads EAGVTQFPSHSVIEKGQTVTLRCDPISGHDNLYWYRRVMGKEIKFLLHFVKESKQDESGMPNNRFLAERTGGTYSTLKVQPAELEDSGVYFCASSQGRGTYEQYFGPGTRLTVT.

V gene TRBV5-6 combines with J gene TRBJ1-1; D remains ambiguous. Per germline, CDR1 SGHDT and CDR2 YYEEEE. V gave up 1 base and J gave up 0 bases, with 13 bases separating them. The CDR3 has 16 residues. The CDR3 DNA reads as TGTGCCAGCAGCTTGAGTGGCCTCATGATGAACACTGAAGCTTTCTTT. It encodes CASSLSGLMMNTEAFF.

The chain is built from TRBV19 and TRBJ1-5; 9 nucleotides agree with TRBD1. Germline loops: CDR1 LNHDA, CDR2 SQIVND (reference sequence). Germline trimming cut 6 bases from V and 4 bases from J; bases unmatched to any gene: 7. This CDR3 spans 15 amino acids. In nucleotides, the CDR3 is TGTGCCAGTAGGAGTAGGACAGGGGTTAATCAGCCCCAGCATTTT. It codes for CASRSRTGVNQPQHF. Variable domain in full (rest from reference TRBV19 and TRBJ1-5): DGGITQSPKYLFRKEGQNVTLSCEQNLNHDAMYWYRQDPGQGLRLIYYSQIVNDFQKGDIAEGYSVSREKKESFPLTVTSAQKNPTAFYLCASRSRTGVNQPQHFGDGTRLSIL.

The V call is TRBV2, the J call TRBJ1-2; D gene unclear. With 4 bases removed from V and 4 bases from J, the gap between germline ends came to 13 bases. This CDR3 comprises 14 residues. Germline CDR1 SNHLY, CDR2 FYNNEI. The DNA of the CDR3 is TGTGCCAGCAGTGTTATGGGAGGCACCTATGGCTACACCTTC. As protein: CASSVMGGTYGYTF.

The genes are TRBV6-5 and TRBJ1-2, with 10 bases identical to TRBD1. V trimming: 0 bases; J trimming: 6 bases; junction bases outside the gene matches: 4. Germline CDR1 and CDR2: MNHEY and SVGAGI. The CDR3 covers 15 residues. The CDR3 sequence: CASSYSRGTGDGYTF. The CDR3 bases are TGTGCCAGCAGTTACTCACGTGGGACAGGGGATGGCTACACCTTC.

This clone has just one count. The genes are TRBV29-1 and TRBJ2-7, with D possibly TRBD2 on 5 matching bases. Germline V gene sequence: CDR1 SQVTM, CDR2 ANQGSEA. The CDR3 covers 12 residues. The ends were cut back, 3 bases at V and 5 bases at J, with 11 bases in the middle. CDR3 sequence (DNA): TGCAGCGTTGAGAGGGCCGGGGACGAGCAGTACTTC. Translation: CSVERAGDEQYF.

The chain has TRBV5-1 and TRBJ2-7; 11 bases align to TRBD2. The V and J ends lost 0 bases and 1 base, in that order; junction bases with no gene match: 3. Germline V CDR1 and CDR2: SGHRS, YFSETQ. The CDR3 consists of 16 residues. In DNA form, the CDR3 reads TGCGCCAGCAGCTTGGCGTCTAGCGGGAGGTCCTACGAGCAGTACTTC. Amino acids: CASSLASSGRSYEQYF.

The chain has TRBV6-5 and TRBJ1-4, with 7 nucleotides matching TRBD1. This CDR3 has 13 residues. Germline V CDR1 and CDR2: MNHEY, SVGAGI. Trimming at V came to 8 bases and at J to 4 bases, leaving 4 bases not matched to a gene. The CDR3 protein is CASRQGYNEKLFF. The CDR3 DNA reads TGTGCCAGCCGACAGGGCTATAATGAAAAACTGTTTTTT.

The V gene is TRBV7-9, the J gene TRBJ2-7, with D uncertain. Trimming cost V 4 bases and J 5 bases, with 9 bases left between them. The CDR3 is made up of 12 amino acids. CDR1 and CDR2 (germline): SEHNR, FQNEAQ (reference sequence). CDR3 residues: CASSSHENEQYF. The CDR3 DNA sequence: TGTGCCAGCAGCTCGCACGAGAACGAGCAGTACTTC. Together with reference TRBV7-9 and TRBJ2-7, the CDR3 gives the full variable domain: DTGVSQNPRHKITKRGQNVTFRCDPISEHNRLYWYRQTLGQGPEFLTYFQNEAQLEKSRLLSDRFSAERPKGSFSTLEIQRTEQGDSAMYLCASSSHENEQYFGPGTRLTVT.

This sequence joins TRBV4-1 and TRBJ2-7; D uncertain. Trimming took off 0 bases at V and 4 bases at J, with 10 bases between the two ends. Germline V gene lookup returns CDR1 MGHRA and CDR2 YSYEKL. There are 14 residues in the CDR3. The CDR3 is CASSQDPGRYEQYV. The CDR3 nucleotides read TGCGCCAGCAGCCAAGACCCCGGCAGGTACGAGCAGTACGTC.

The chain combines TRBV9 with TRBJ2-1, with 10 nucleotides matching TRBD2. After removal of 0 bases from V and 8 bases from J, the junction contained 8 bases not matched to a gene. The germline CDR1 and CDR2 sequences are SGDLS and YYNGEE. The CDR3 totals 16 residues. CDR3 in DNA: TGTGCCAGCAGCGTAGACACTAGCGGGATTTTCGATGAGCAGTTCTTC. Residues: CASSVDTSGIFDEQFF. Combining the CDR3 with reference TRBV9 and TRBJ2-1 gives the whole variable domain DSGVTQTPKHLITATGQRVTLRCSPRSGDLSVYWYQQSLDQGLQFLIQYYNGEERAKGNILERFSAQQFPDLHSELNLSSLELGDSALYFCASSVDTSGIFDEQFFGPGTRLTVL.

The rearrangement uses TRBV27 and TRBJ2-7; 10 positions match TRBD2. Per germline, CDR1 MNHEY and CDR2 SMNVEV (reference sequence). The CDR3 length is 16 residues. The ends lost 5 bases at V and 6 bases at J; junction bases unmatched: 13. The CDR3: CASSASGAGGEGEQYF. Written as DNA, the CDR3 is TGTGCCAGCAGTGCATCCGGAGCGGGAGGGGAGGGCGAGCAGTACTTC.

V is TRBV25-1 and J is TRBJ2-5; 8 bases match TRBD1. The CDR3 loop spans 15 amino acids. V shed 8 bases and J 5 bases; nucleotides not matched to a gene: 13. Per the germline V gene, CDR1 is MGHDK and CDR2 is SYGVNS. The chain's CDR3 is CASAIAAGGGETQYF. The CDR3 nucleotides read TGTGCCAGCGCCATCGCTGCAGGGGGCGGGGAGACCCAGTACTTC.

The gene calls are TRBV7-6 and TRBJ2-1; D remains unclear. The length of the CDR3 is 12 residues. The ends were cut back, 1 base at V and 10 bases at J, with 8 bases in the middle. CDR1 is SGHVS, CDR2 FNYEAQ, per germline. DNA of the CDR3: TGTGCCAGCAGCTTAGATGGAGCGGAGCAGTTCTTC. Protein product: CASSLDGAEQFF.

The chain carries TRBV29-1 and TRBJ1-2, with no clear D. The CDR3 totals 14 residues. Germline V gene sequence: CDR1 SQVTM, CDR2 ANQGSEA. V shed 3 bases and J shed 2 bases, with 13 bases lying between them. The CDR3 coding sequence is TGCAGCGTTGACTCGGCGGGGATCAACTATGGCTACACCTTC. As protein: CSVDSAGINYGYTF. Full variable domain (remainder filled in from reference TRBV29-1 and TRBJ1-2): SAVISQKPSRDICQRGTSLTIQCQVDSQVTMMFWYRQQPGQSLTLIATANQGSEATYESGFVIDKFPISRPNLTFSTLTVSNMSPEDSSIYLCSVDSAGINYGYTFGSGTRLTVV.

J is TRBJ2-2 and V is TRBV10-2, with D unresolved. The V end was cut by 8 bases, the J end by 6 bases, with 10 bases between. Germline V CDR1 and CDR2: WSHSY, SAAADI. The CDR3 contains 12 residues. Written as DNA, the CDR3 is TGCGCCAGCGGGGTTTTCCCCGGGGAGCTGTTTTTT. Translation: CASGVFPGELFF.

This chain links TRBV27 with TRBJ1-1, with D possibly matching TRBD1 (6 bases). This CDR3 region has 17 residues. The V and J ends lost 6 bases and 2 bases respectively, with 22 bases between them. The V gene's germline CDR1 is MNHEY and CDR2 SMNVEV (reference sequence). The CDR3 here is CASSPRRKDRFNTEAFF. As DNA, the CDR3 is TGTGCCAGCAGCCCCCGCCGAAAGGACAGATTTAACACTGAAGCTTTCTTT.

This clone was seen only a few times. The V call is TRBV9, the J call TRBJ1-1, with D possibly matching TRBD1 (5 bases). The CDR3 contains 13 residues. V dropped 4 bases and J dropped 7 bases, with 14 bases sitting between them. The germline gives CDR1 SGDLS, CDR2 YYNGEE. The CDR3 spells CASSPSLGGEAFF. The CDR3 DNA reads TGTGCCAGCAGCCCTAGCCTCGGGGGTGAAGCTTTCTTT. The variable domain in full, with the rest retrieved from reference TRBV9 and TRBJ1-1, is DSGVTQTPKHLITATGQRVTLRCSPRSGDLSVYWYQQSLDQGLQFLIQYYNGEERAKGNILERFSAQQFPDLHSELNLSSLELGDSALYFCASSPSLGGEAFFGQGTRLTVV.

This clone was seen a handful of times. This chain joins TRBV19 and TRBJ1-5, with D maybe TRBD1 (6 bases). Per the germline V gene, CDR1 is LNHDA and CDR2 is SQIVND (reference sequence). Trimming took 5 bases from V and 2 from J, leaving 13 bases between them. The CDR3 spans 15 residues. As DNA, the CDR3 is TGTGCCAGTAGTCTGGGGACATATGGCAATCAGCCCCAGCATTTT. Its translation: CASSLGTYGNQPQHF. The full variable domain, in which reference TRBV19 and TRBJ1-5 provide the parts outside the CDR3, is DGGITQSPKYLFRKEGQNVTLSCEQNLNHDAMYWYRQDPGQGLRLIYYSQIVNDFQKGDIAEGYSVSREKKESFPLTVTSAQKNPTAFYLCASSLGTYGNQPQHFGDGTRLSIL.

This sequence joins TRBV27 and TRBJ2-1, with 9 bases fitting TRBD2. V dropped 3 bases and J dropped 0; count of bases not matched to a gene: 12. This CDR3 region has 19 residues. Germline assignment: CDR1 MNHEY and CDR2 SMNVEV (reference sequence). CDR3 DNA sequence: TGTGCCAGCAGTTTTTTAGGCGTAGCGGGGGTTGACTCCTACAATGAGCAGTTCTTC. It translates to CASSFLGVAGVDSYNEQFF.

This chain joins TRBV6-5 and TRBJ2-5, with D unresolved. The CDR3 totals 14 residues. Germline V gene data show CDR1 as MNHEY and CDR2 as SVGAGI. Deletions cut 4 bases from V and 2 bases from J, with 11 bases between. This CDR3 reads CASSSSVIQETQYF. Written as DNA, the CDR3 is TGTGCCAGCAGTTCTAGTGTCATACAAGAGACCCAGTACTTC.